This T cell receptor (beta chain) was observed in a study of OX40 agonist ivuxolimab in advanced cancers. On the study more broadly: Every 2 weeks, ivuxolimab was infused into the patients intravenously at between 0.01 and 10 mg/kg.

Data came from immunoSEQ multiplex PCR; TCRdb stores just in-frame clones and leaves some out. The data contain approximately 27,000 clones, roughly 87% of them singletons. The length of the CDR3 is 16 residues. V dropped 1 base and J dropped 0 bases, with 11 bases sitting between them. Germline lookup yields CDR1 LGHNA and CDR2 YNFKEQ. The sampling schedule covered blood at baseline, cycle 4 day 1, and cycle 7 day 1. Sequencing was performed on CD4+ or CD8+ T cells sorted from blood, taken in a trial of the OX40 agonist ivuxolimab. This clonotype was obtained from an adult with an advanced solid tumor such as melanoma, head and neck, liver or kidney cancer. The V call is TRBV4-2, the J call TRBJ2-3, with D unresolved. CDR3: CASSQGDRISTDTQYF. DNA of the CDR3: TGTGCCAGCAGCCAAGGTGATCGGATTAGCACAGATACGCAGTATTTT.